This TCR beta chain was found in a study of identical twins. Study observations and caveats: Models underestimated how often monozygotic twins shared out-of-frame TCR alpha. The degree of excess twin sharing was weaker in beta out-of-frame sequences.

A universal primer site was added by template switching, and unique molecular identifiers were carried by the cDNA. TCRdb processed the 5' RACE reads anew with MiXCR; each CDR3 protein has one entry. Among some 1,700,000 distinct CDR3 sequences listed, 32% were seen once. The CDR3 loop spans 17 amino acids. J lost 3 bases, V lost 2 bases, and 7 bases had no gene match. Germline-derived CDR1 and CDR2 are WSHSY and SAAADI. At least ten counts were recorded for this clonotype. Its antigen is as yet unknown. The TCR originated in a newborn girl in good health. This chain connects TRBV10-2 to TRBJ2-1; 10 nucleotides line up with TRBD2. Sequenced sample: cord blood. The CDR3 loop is CASSELASGSLYNEQFF. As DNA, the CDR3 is TGCGCCAGCAGTGAGCTGGCTAGCGGGAGTCTCTACAATGAGCAGTTCTTC.